The clone carrying this T cell receptor (beta chain) was recorded once. Its antigen is as yet unknown. All patients were mismatch repair deficient, assessed by either PCR or immunohistochemistry. The TCR-sequenced patients were a few responders to pembrolizumab. The data were obtained in a study of PD-1 blockade in mismatch repair-deficient tumors. Study information: Patients had about a dozen mismatch repair-deficient cancer types and were previously treated and progressing.

Germline trimming cut 0 bases from V and 2 bases from J; bases unmatched to any gene: 12. The CDR3 length is 18 residues. Germline V gene lookup returns CDR1 WNHNN and CDR2 SYGVQD (reference sequence). Only in-frame clones appear in the TCRdb table, and some are missing; sequencing was by immunoSEQ multiplex PCR. The sample records roughly 130,000 clones, roughly 90% being singletons. Regarding the study as a whole: Tumor-resident clones, often absent from pretreatment blood, expanded after pembrolizumab and then contracted.

The sequences come from peripheral blood, collected approximately 72 weeks after starting pembrolizumab. The receptor was derived from an adult with mismatch repair-deficient cancer. The chain couples TRBV10-1 to TRBJ2-7; 8 nucleotides line up with TRBD2. The CDR3 nucleotides are TGCGCCAGCAGTGAGTCACGTTTGTCGGGAGGGGAGGCCTACGAGCAGTACTTC. Amino acid sequence: CASSESRLSGGEAYEQYF.